Below are 30 T cell receptor beta chains sequenced from a single sample in a study of T cell responses to AZD1222 COVID-19 vaccine (dated by TCRdb to about 2021). Library construction relied on the immunoSEQ multiplex PCR assay. Not all clones reach the TCRdb copy of this immuneACCESS table, which keeps in-frame sequences only. Checked studies attribute under half of the gap to unresolved V genes and leave the rest unexplained. Recorded for this sample are 130,000 to 150,000 clones; about 90% of them occurred a single time. Together, the top ten hold around 5% of the sample. The intended sense of this specimen's time point label: baseline before first vaccination. The source was peripheral blood, collected on day 0 of AZD1222 vaccination. Every receptor here comes from an adult in good health.

V is TRBV6-2 or TRBV6-3 and J is TRBJ2-1, with 12 positions matching TRBD2. V was clipped by 5 bases and J by 9 bases; unmatched bases: 20. CDR1 is MNHEY, CDR2 SVGEGT, per germline. The CDR3 spans 19 residues. The CDR3 is CASSAMGGLAGGRRSEQFF. CDR3 DNA: TGTGCCAGCAGTGCCATGGGGGGTCTAGCGGGAGGGCGGCGGAGTGAGCAGTTCTTC.

The rearrangement uses TRBV18 and TRBJ2-3; weak D call: TRBD1 (7 bases). The CDR3 is made up of 13 amino acids. Trimming stripped 5 bases from V and 5 bases from J, with 11 bases between. Germline assignment: CDR1 KGHSH and CDR2 LQKENI. The CDR3 DNA reads TGTGCCAGCTCAGCGGGGACAGTAGATACGCAGTATTTT. Translated: CASSAGTVDTQYF. Full variable domain (remainder filled in from reference TRBV18 and TRBJ2-3): NAGVMQNPRHLVRRRGQEARLRCSPMKGHSHVYWYRQLPEEGLKFMVYLQKENIIDESGMPKERFSAEFPKEGPSILRIQQVVRGDSAAYFCASSAGTVDTQYFGPGTRLTVL.

V is TRBV9 and J is TRBJ1-6; TRBD1 might be the D (5 bases). The CDR3 runs 17 residues. From germline, CDR1 is SGDLS and CDR2 YYNGEE. Deletions cut 2 bases from V and 0 bases from J, with 12 bases between. This chain's CDR3 is CASSVRREPSYNSPLHF. The CDR3 DNA reads TGTGCCAGCAGCGTCCGCAGGGAACCCTCCTATAATTCACCCCTCCACTTT. Full variable domain (remainder filled in from reference TRBV9 and TRBJ1-6): DSGVTQTPKHLITATGQRVTLRCSPRSGDLSVYWYQQSLDQGLQFLIQYYNGEERAKGNILERFSAQQFPDLHSELNLSSLELGDSALYFCASSVRREPSYNSPLHFGNGTRLTVT.

This clone is medium-sized (0.01 to 0.1%) within its sample. This sample includes further DNA sequences coding for the same CDR3. The chain links TRBV6-5 to TRBJ1-1; 7 nucleotides agree with TRBD1. The CDR3 runs 14 residues. The V gene end was trimmed by 6 bases and the J gene end by 0 bases; junction bases not matched to a gene: 4. CDR1 and CDR2 (germline): MNHEY, SVGAGI. CDR3 sequence: CASRTTGLNTEAFF. The CDR3, as DNA: TGTGCCAGCAGGACGACAGGGTTGAACACTGAAGCTTTCTTT.

The chain uses TRBV19 and TRBJ1-5; D perhaps matches TRBD1 (6 bases). V was shortened by 5 bases and J by 0 bases, with 20 bases between the two germline ends. Germline V lookup: CDR1 LNHDA, CDR2 SQIVND (reference sequence). The CDR3 extends over 18 amino acids. CDR3 sequence: CASSYTGKLFPSNQPQHF. The CDR3 nucleotides are TGTGCCAGTAGTTATACAGGGAAACTGTTCCCTAGCAATCAGCCCCAGCATTTT.

The chain is built from TRBV7-9 and TRBJ1-5; a possible D gene is TRBD1 (6 bases). Per germline, CDR1 SEHNR and CDR2 FQNEAQ (reference sequence). V was pared by 5 bases and J by 5 bases, with 10 bases between. This CDR3 is built from 13 residues. CDR3 sequence reads: CASSEDSYQPQHF. In DNA, the CDR3 is TGTGCCAGCAGCGAGGACAGCTATCAGCCCCAGCATTTT.

The chain uses TRBV11-3 and TRBJ2-1, with D possibly called TRBD1 or TRBD2 (6 bases each). Per germline, CDR1 SGHNT and CDR2 YENEEA. The CDR3 sequence is 15 residues long. Trimming shortened V by 1 base and J by 7 bases, and 14 bases separated the two germline ends. CDR3 DNA sequence: TGTGCCAGCAGCTTAGGGGGGGCCAGGGCAAATGAGCAGTTCTTC. Translating gives CASSLGGARANEQFF.

CDR3 nucleotide sequence: TGTGCCAGCAGCCTGCCGACGACGGGTTCACCCCTCCACTTT. It encodes CASSLPTTGSPLHF. The V call is TRBV6-5, the J call TRBJ1-6; D gene ambiguous. Germline assignment: CDR1 MNHEY and CDR2 SVGAGI. The length of the CDR3 is 14 residues. The V gene lost 6 bases and the J gene lost 9 bases, with 15 bases spanning the gap.

The chain joins TRBV4-3 to TRBJ2-7; tentative D call: TRBD2 (6 bases). The CDR3 spans 15 residues. Germline V gives CDR1 LGHNA, CDR2 YSLEER. Trimming left V 0 bases short and J 4 bases short, with 13 bases between. The DNA for the CDR3 is TGCGCCAGCAGCCAAGACATAGGACTACAGTACGAGCAGTACTTC. Translated: CASSQDIGLQYEQYF.

The rearrangement uses TRBV28 and TRBJ2-1, with D perhaps given as TRBD1 or TRBD2 (5 bases each). CDR3 length: 16 residues. V was cut by 4 bases and J by 0 bases, with 13 bases left in between. Germline V gene lookup returns CDR1 MDHEN and CDR2 SYDVKM. CDR3 loop: CASSSWDASSYNEQFF. The CDR3 coding sequence is TGTGCCAGCAGTTCCTGGGACGCCAGCTCCTACAATGAGCAGTTCTTC.

The chain carries TRBV7-9 and TRBJ1-3; D perhaps matches TRBD1 (5 bases). V lost 0 bases and J lost 3, with 12 bases in between. Germline V gene data show CDR1 as SEHNR and CDR2 as FQNEAQ (reference sequence). The CDR3 spans 16 residues. As DNA, the CDR3 is TGTGCCAGCAGCTTAGCTGTAGGGGAGTTTGGAAACACCATATATTTT. It is translated as CASSLAVGEFGNTIYF. The whole variable domain, filled in from reference TRBV7-9 and TRBJ1-3, reads DTGVSQNPRHKITKRGQNVTFRCDPISEHNRLYWYRQTLGQGPEFLTYFQNEAQLEKSRLLSDRFSAERPKGSFSTLEIQRTEQGDSAMYLCASSLAVGEFGNTIYFGEGSWLTVV.

V is TRBV7-8 and J is TRBJ2-1; D remains ambiguous. The germline gives CDR1 SGHVS, CDR2 FQNEAQ. The length of the CDR3 is 12 residues. Trimming pared 3 bases from V and 9 bases from J, leaving 9 bases between. CDR3 in amino acids: CASSLLEAEQFF. In nucleotides, the CDR3 is TGTGCCAGCAGCTTGTTGGAAGCTGAGCAGTTCTTC.

The rearrangement links TRBV5-4 to TRBJ1-5; D unresolved. Trimming took 0 bases from V and 3 from J, leaving 4 bases between them. The CDR3 contains 13 residues. The germline V gene encodes CDR1 SGHNT and CDR2 YYREEE (reference sequence). The CDR3 sequence is CASSLAPNQPQHF. As DNA, the CDR3 is TGTGCCAGCAGCTTGGCGCCCAATCAGCCCCAGCATTTT.

This clone has only one observation. The gene calls are TRBV5-1 and TRBJ2-5; possibly TRBD1 for D (5 bases). V was cut by 4 bases and J by 4 bases, with 14 bases left in between. CDR1 and CDR2 (germline): SGHRS, YFSETQ. The CDR3 extends over 14 amino acids. The CDR3 sequence: CASSADRRGETQYF. CDR3 coding DNA: TGCGCCAGCAGCGCCGACAGAAGGGGAGAGACCCAGTACTTC.

This chain joins TRBV6-2 or TRBV6-3 and TRBJ1-2, with D possibly matching TRBD1 (5 bases). From germline, CDR1 is MNHEY and CDR2 SVGEGT. The CDR3 spans 13 residues. V dropped 2 bases and J dropped 2 bases, with 6 bases sitting between them. DNA of the CDR3: TGTGCCAGCAGTTACGCAGGGAACTATGGCTACACCTTC. Amino acid sequence: CASSYAGNYGYTF.

This clone was seen a single time. V gene TRBV27 combines with J gene TRBJ1-6, with 10 bases matching TRBD1. This CDR3 region has 16 residues. V was clipped by 3 bases and J by 9 bases; unmatched bases: 8. CDR1 is MNHEY, CDR2 SMNVEV, per germline (reference sequence). The CDR3 loop reads CASSLSRTGGSSPLHF. The CDR3 bases are TGTGCCAGCAGTTTGTCTCGGACAGGGGGGAGTTCACCCCTCCACTTT.

The chain links TRBV4-2 to TRBJ1-2; no firm D call. This CDR3 spans 16 amino acids. Trimming cost V 1 base and J 0 bases, with 12 bases left between them. Germline V gene lookup returns CDR1 LGHNA and CDR2 YNFKEQ. CDR3 sequence (DNA): TGTGCCAGCAGCCAAGGCTCGGCAGGCGCTAACTATGGCTACACCTTC. This sequence encodes CASSQGSAGANYGYTF.

This chain connects TRBV6-2 or TRBV6-3 to TRBJ1-1, with no clear D. Germline lookup yields CDR1 MNHEY and CDR2 SVGEGT. The CDR3 is 11 residues long. V gave up 6 bases and J gave up 5 bases, with 7 bases separating them. The CDR3 spells CASSPGTEAFF. CDR3 DNA: TGTGCCAGCAGCCCCGGAACTGAAGCTTTCTTT.

The chain has TRBV14 and TRBJ2-7; D ambiguous. This CDR3 region has 13 residues. Germline CDR1 reads SGHDN; CDR2 reads FVKESK. Trimming stripped 5 bases from V and 6 bases from J, with 14 bases between. The CDR3, as DNA: TGTGCCAGCAGCTCCTTATCAGCCGGCGAGCAGTACTTC. Its translation: CASSSLSAGEQYF.

This sequence joins TRBV5-1 and TRBJ1-4, with D unclear. This CDR3 region has 14 residues. CDR1 and CDR2 (germline): SGHRS, YFSETQ. The V gene lost 6 bases and the J gene lost 3 bases, with 12 bases spanning the gap. In DNA form, the CDR3 reads TGCGCCAGCACTCGAGGACGGCCTAATGAAAAACTGTTTTTT. Translating it yields CASTRGRPNEKLFF.

The chain couples TRBV10-3 to TRBJ2-5; TRBD2 matches at 10 bases. V lost 3 bases to trimming and J lost 4 bases; unmatched junction nucleotides: 11. The CDR3 has 17 residues. Germline V CDR1 and CDR2: ENHRY, SYGVKD. The CDR3 coding sequence is TGTGCCATCAGTGACCTGAGGGAGCGGGAGGGCCGAGAGACCCAGTACTTC. The encoded protein is CAISDLREREGRETQYF.

The V gene is TRBV5-6, the J gene TRBJ1-5, with D perhaps matching TRBD1 (6 bases). V lost 1 base and J lost 5, with 13 bases in between. CDR3 size: 15 residues. CDR1 SGHDT and CDR2 YYEEEE come from the germline V gene. CDR3 nucleotides: TGTGCCAGCAGCTTGACAGGGTTAGGGGATCAGCCCCAGCATTTT. Translated: CASSLTGLGDQPQHF.

V usage is TRBV5-5 and J usage is TRBJ2-3, with D hard to call. The germline CDR1 and CDR2 sequences are SGHKS and YYEKEE (reference sequence). CDR3 size: 15 residues. Trimming took off 4 bases at V and 2 bases at J, with 14 bases between the two ends. CDR3 amino acids: CASSVELHNTDTQYF. For the CDR3, the DNA is TGTGCCAGCAGCGTGGAGTTGCACAACACAGATACGCAGTATTTT.

The chain couples TRBV7-2 to TRBJ1-1; 7 nucleotides line up with TRBD1. Trimming removed 5 bases from V and 0 bases from J; junction bases left unmatched: 3. Germline assignment: CDR1 SGHTA and CDR2 FQGNSA. The CDR3 covers 14 residues. Here the CDR3 reads CASSEGQLNTEAFF. The CDR3 nucleotides read TGTGCCAGCAGCGAGGGACAGCTGAACACTGAAGCTTTCTTT.

The J gene is TRBJ2-5, the V gene TRBV5-1; 7 bases are shared with TRBD2. V shed 0 bases and J 4 bases; nucleotides not matched to a gene: 15. The CDR3 covers 18 residues. Germline CDR1 is SGHRS and CDR2 is YFSETQ. In DNA form, the CDR3 reads TGCGCCAGCAGCTTGGGGGGACCAGGGACTACCTTAACAGAGACCCAGTACTTC. Encoded protein: CASSLGGPGTTLTETQYF.

The V and J genes are TRBV5-6 and TRBJ2-3; tentatively, D is TRBD2 (6 bases). Germline V lookup: CDR1 SGHDT, CDR2 YYEEEE. The CDR3 length is 16 residues. V lost 0 bases and J lost 2, with 13 bases in between. The CDR3 loop reads CASSLEGLWATDTQYF. DNA for the CDR3: TGTGCCAGCAGCTTGGAGGGACTTTGGGCCACAGATACGCAGTATTTT.

This clone was recorded once. V and J are TRBV25-1 and TRBJ2-7, with 10 bases lining up with TRBD1. Germline V gene data show CDR1 as MGHDK and CDR2 as SYGVNS. The CDR3 consists of 15 residues. After removal of 4 bases from V and 2 bases from J, the junction contained 5 bases not matched to a gene. CDR3 sequence: CASSGPGQGTYEQYF. CDR3 nucleotide sequence: TGTGCCAGCAGTGGCCCGGGACAGGGGACCTACGAGCAGTACTTC.

The V and J genes are TRBV5-1 and TRBJ1-6, with 10 bases that match TRBD1. This CDR3 spans 16 amino acids. V lost 0 bases to trimming and J lost 7 bases; unmatched junction nucleotides: 4. Germline CDR1 is SGHRS and CDR2 is YFSETQ. This CDR3 is CASSLGQGAPNSPLHF. The CDR3 nucleotides are TGCGCCAGCAGCTTGGGACAGGGGGCCCCAAATTCACCCCTCCACTTT.

The V and J genes are TRBV5-1 and TRBJ2-3; 7 bases are shared with TRBD2. The junction had 4 bases not matched to a gene; V was cut back by 4 bases and J by 5 bases. In germline, CDR1 is SGHRS, CDR2 YFSETQ. This CDR3 spans 13 amino acids. The CDR3 DNA follows: TGCGCCAGCAGCGGGGAGGGAAGAGATACGCAGTATTTT. Its translation is CASSGEGRDTQYF.

The chain joins TRBV29-1 to TRBJ2-5, with TRBD2 matching over 7 bases. CDR3 length: 14 residues. J lost 2 bases, V lost 5 bases, and 8 bases had no gene match. Germline values: CDR1 SQVTM, CDR2 ANQGSEA. CDR3 DNA sequence: TGCAGCGTTCCAGCGGGGCAGGGTCAAGAGACCCAGTACTTC. Protein: CSVPAGQGQETQYF.